This entry features one TCR beta chain sequence. This record belongs to a study of PD-L1 blockade in urothelial cancer. With 1 base removed from V and 6 bases from J, the gap between germline ends came to 11 bases. The CDR3 sequence is 14 residues long. CDR1 LGHNA and CDR2 YNFKEQ come from the germline V gene. TCRdb keeps only in-frame clones here, not all; method: immunoSEQ multiplex PCR. There are 70,000 to 85,000 clones in the sample; 90% occur only once, and approximately 5% lies in the top ten. Time point of the sample: pretreatment peripheral blood. The number of samples from each patient was between 1 and 8, taken pretreatment and on-treatment.

The specimen was PBMCs, collected around atezolizumab (anti-PD-L1) treatment. The TCR originated in a man in his sixties or seventies with urothelial cancer. This chain uses TRBV4-2 with TRBJ2-3, with D maybe TRBD1 (5 bases). The CDR3 reads CASSQGDNRDTQYF. The CDR3 coding sequence is TGTGCCAGCAGCCAAGGGGATAACAGGGATACGCAGTATTTT.